This T cell receptor beta chain was identified in a study of blood T cells in healthy people across ages. Germline V gives CDR1 DFQATT, CDR2 SNEGSKA (reference sequence). V was pared by 6 bases and J by 5 bases, with 15 bases of the junction left unmatched. The CDR3 spans 16 residues. With a J-beta primer mix and a sample-barcoded 5' primer, a second PCR ran roughly 6 to 12 cycles. One entry per CDR3 protein, called by TCRdb with MiXCR from the 5' RACE reads. The sample includes about 650,000 distinct CDR3 sequences, roughly half seen only once; the top ten take roughly 12%. The donors, all healthy, were Caucasians living in Russia, aged about 6 to 90. The sample holds many counts of this clonotype. Its cognate antigen is unknown. Findings and limits, study-wide: Per million T cells, TCR beta diversity dropped about linearly as age rose. Naive T cell percentage showed a strong correlation with TCR beta diversity. Expanded clonotype shifts may have been confounded, as the donors had an unknown CMV status.

This chain uses TRBV20-1 with TRBJ2-1; 8 nucleotides agree with TRBD1. The clonotype comes from a woman older than 75 in good health. Source material: blood. This CDR3 is CSAGAGQGQLNNEQFF. The CDR3 DNA reads as TGCAGTGCCGGTGCAGGACAGGGACAGCTAAACAATGAGCAGTTCTTC.